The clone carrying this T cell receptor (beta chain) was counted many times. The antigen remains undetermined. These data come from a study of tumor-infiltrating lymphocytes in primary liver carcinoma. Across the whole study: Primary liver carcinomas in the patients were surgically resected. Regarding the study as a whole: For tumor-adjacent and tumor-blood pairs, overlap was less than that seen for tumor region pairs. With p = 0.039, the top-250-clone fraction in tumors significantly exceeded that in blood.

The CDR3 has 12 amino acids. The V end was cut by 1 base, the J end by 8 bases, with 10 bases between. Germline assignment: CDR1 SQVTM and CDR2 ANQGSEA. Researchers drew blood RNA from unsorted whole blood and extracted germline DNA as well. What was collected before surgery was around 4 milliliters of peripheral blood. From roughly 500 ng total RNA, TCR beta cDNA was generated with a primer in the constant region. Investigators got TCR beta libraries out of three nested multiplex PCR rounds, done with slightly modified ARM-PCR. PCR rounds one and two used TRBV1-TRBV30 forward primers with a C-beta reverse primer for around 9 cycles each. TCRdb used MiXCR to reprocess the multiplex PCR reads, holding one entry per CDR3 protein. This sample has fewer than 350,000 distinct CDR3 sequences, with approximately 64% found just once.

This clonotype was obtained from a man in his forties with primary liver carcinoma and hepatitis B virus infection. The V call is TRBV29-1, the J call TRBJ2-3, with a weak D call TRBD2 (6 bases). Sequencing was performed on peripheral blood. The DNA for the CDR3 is TGCAGCGTTGAAGGGGGGGTTCCTACGCAGTATTTT. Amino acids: CSVEGGVPTQYF.